This passage covers 9 T cell receptor beta chains from one sample sequenced in a study of T cell responses to AZD1222 COVID-19 vaccine. Sequencing was performed with immunoSEQ multiplex PCR; in TCRdb, only in-frame clones are kept and a portion is missing. Counted here are roughly 150,000 clones, about 92% occurring once; the ten biggest clones make up about 6.5%. The material was peripheral blood, obtained 28 days after the second AZD1222 dose. Receptor source: an adult who received the AZD1222 COVID-19 vaccine.

This clone appeared once. This rearrangement joins TRBV7-9 to TRBJ2-3; 9 positions match TRBD1. The junction had 5 bases not matched to a gene; V was cut back by 5 bases and J by 2 bases. The CDR3 covers 15 residues. Germline CDR1 is SEHNR and CDR2 is FQNEAQ (reference sequence). In DNA form, the CDR3 reads TGTGCCAGCAGCCCCGGACAGGGGATCACAGATACGCAGTATTTT. Translation gives CASSPGQGITDTQYF.

The chain joins TRBV6-5 to TRBJ1-2, with D tentatively TRBD1 (5 bases). The CDR3 has 16 residues. V was cut by 0 bases and J by 8 bases, with 19 bases left in between. Germline V CDR1 and CDR2: MNHEY, SVGAGI. CDR3 nucleotides: TGTGCCAGCAGTTACTCGAGGGATGGCGGGACTCGGGGCTACACCTTC. Encoded protein: CASSYSRDGGTRGYTF.

This CDR3 reads CASSLEGRNTEAFF. Written as DNA, the CDR3 is TGTGCCAGCAGCTTGGAGGGACGGAACACTGAAGCTTTCTTT. The chain links TRBV5-5 to TRBJ1-1, with a tentative D call TRBD1 (5 bases). V dropped 0 bases and J dropped 1 base, with 7 bases sitting between them. This CDR3 contains 14 residues. CDR1 and CDR2 from the germline V gene are SGHKS and YYEKEE (reference sequence).

The V call is TRBV5-1, the J call TRBJ1-2, with a possible D match to TRBD1 (6 bases). This CDR3 region has 13 residues. Germline assignment: CDR1 SGHRS and CDR2 YFSETQ. Trimming removed 5 bases at V and 7 bases at J, with 15 bases between. CDR3 in amino acids: CASSPTGSGGYTF. DNA of the CDR3: TGCGCCAGCAGTCCCACAGGGTCCGGTGGCTACACCTTC.

This chain connects TRBV7-9 to TRBJ1-6, with no clear D. This CDR3 spans 15 amino acids. CDR1 SEHNR and CDR2 FQNEAQ come from the germline V gene (reference sequence). V was shortened by 3 bases and J by 5 bases, with 11 bases between the two germline ends. CDR3 in DNA: TGTGCCAGCAGCTTCGGCATTGGGGATAATTCACCCCTCCACTTT. Residues: CASSFGIGDNSPLHF.

The chain is built from TRBV7-3 and TRBJ2-1, with 7 nucleotides matching TRBD2. The CDR3 is 16 amino acids. Germline V gives CDR1 SGHTA, CDR2 FQGTGA. Germline trimming cut 5 bases from V and 4 bases from J; bases unmatched to any gene: 11. CDR3 in amino acids: CASSPRELALYNEQFF. CDR3 DNA sequence: TGTGCCAGCAGCCCACGGGAACTAGCGCTATACAATGAGCAGTTCTTC.

This CDR3 is CASSVGGTANTGELFF. The CDR3 DNA is TGTGCCAGCAGCGTAGGGGGGACGGCGAACACCGGGGAGCTGTTTTTT. This sequence joins TRBV9 and TRBJ2-2, with D tentatively TRBD1 or TRBD2 (5 bases each). CDR1 SGDLS and CDR2 YYNGEE come from the germline V gene. This CDR3 is 16 amino acids long. The V end was cut by 0 bases, the J end by 0 bases, with 9 bases between. Drawing the rest from reference TRBV9 and TRBJ2-2, the complete variable domain is DSGVTQTPKHLITATGQRVTLRCSPRSGDLSVYWYQQSLDQGLQFLIQYYNGEERAKGNILERFSAQQFPDLHSELNLSSLELGDSALYFCASSVGGTANTGELFFGEGSRLTVL.

The chain joins TRBV3-1 (or the pseudogene TRBV3-2) to TRBJ1-2, with a tentative D call TRBD1 (5 bases). Germline V gene lookup returns CDR1 LGHDT and CDR2 YNNKEL (reference sequence). V was trimmed by 1 base and J by 4 bases, leaving 13 bases between them. The CDR3 extends over 15 amino acids. CDR3 amino acids: CASSQVPNQGYGYTF. The CDR3 DNA sequence: TGTGCCAGCAGCCAAGTTCCTAATCAGGGCTATGGCTACACCTTC.

CDR3 nucleotides: TGCGCCAGCAGCTTGGTTTCAGGGGCGGATTACAATGAGCAGTTCTTC. Protein sequence: CASSLVSGADYNEQFF. The rearrangement uses TRBV5-1 and TRBJ2-1; a possible D gene is TRBD1 (6 bases). Trimming stripped 0 bases from V and 4 bases from J, with 14 bases between. From germline, CDR1 is SGHRS and CDR2 YFSETQ. The CDR3 totals 16 residues.